The present TCR beta chain was sequenced within a study of blood T cell repertoires in COVID-19. Study background: Sample material is recorded as cDNA or gDNA derived from T cells, B-cell-depleted T cells, or PBMCs.

This CDR3 is 15 amino acids long. V shed 1 base and J shed 6 bases, with 15 bases lying between them. Germline-derived CDR1 and CDR2 are MNHEY and SVGAGI. The study drew participants aged roughly 18 to 95 years from under 30 US areas. In the original processing: Estimation of nucleated cell counts relied on the amplification of reference gene primers. Sequenced by immunoSEQ multiplex PCR; TCRdb stores in-frame clones only, minus some. The V and J calls and clone size are taken from that table; D and trimming were inferred from the DNA. The table shows roughly 220,000 clones, with roughly 79% occurring only once.

The TCR was taken from a man aged 35 to 55 who had recovered from COVID-19. The V gene is TRBV6-5, the J gene TRBJ1-1; unclear D gene. What was sequenced was PBMCs or T cells enriched from blood (not recorded which). CDR3 amino acids: CASSYYRGLRAEAFF. The CDR3 coding sequence is TGTGCCAGCAGTTACTATCGGGGATTGAGGGCTGAAGCTTTCTTT.